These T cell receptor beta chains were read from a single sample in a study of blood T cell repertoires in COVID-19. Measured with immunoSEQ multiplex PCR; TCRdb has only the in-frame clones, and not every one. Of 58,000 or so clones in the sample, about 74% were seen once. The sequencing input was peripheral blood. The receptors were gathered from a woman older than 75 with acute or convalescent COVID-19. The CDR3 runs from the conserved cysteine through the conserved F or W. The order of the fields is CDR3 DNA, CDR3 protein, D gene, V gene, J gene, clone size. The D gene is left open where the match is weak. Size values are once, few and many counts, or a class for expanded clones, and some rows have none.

cdr3_nt: TGTGCCATACCGCGGGACGGTGGGGGCTATGGCTACACCTTC
cdr3_aa: CAIPRDGGGYGYTF
d_call: -
v_call: TRBV19
j_call: TRBJ1-2
clone_size: -

cdr3_nt: TGCGCCAGCACCCTGGGACTAGCGGGAGCAGGCACAGATACGCAGTATTTT
cdr3_aa: CASTLGLAGAGTDTQYF
d_call: TRBD2
v_call: TRBV5-1
j_call: TRBJ2-3
clone_size: -

cdr3_nt: TGCAGTGCCCAGATTGTTAATACGCAGTATTTT
cdr3_aa: CSAQIVNTQYF
d_call: -
v_call: TRBV20-1
j_call: TRBJ2-3
clone_size: -

cdr3_nt: TGCGCCAGCAGCCAATTGGGGGCCTACAACACCGGGGAGCTGTTTTTT
cdr3_aa: CASSQLGAYNTGELFF
d_call: -
v_call: TRBV4-3
j_call: TRBJ2-2
clone_size: -

cdr3_nt: TGTGCCAGTAGTATAGGAGGGGAGGGCACTAATGAAAAACTGTTTTTT
cdr3_aa: CASSIGGEGTNEKLFF
d_call: -
v_call: TRBV19
j_call: TRBJ1-4
clone_size: -

cdr3_nt: TGTGCCAGTAGGAACTATGAAAAACTGTTTTTT
cdr3_aa: CASRNYEKLFF
d_call: -
v_call: TRBV19
j_call: TRBJ1-4
clone_size: -

cdr3_nt: TGTGCCAGCAGACTGGGGGCGAGGTATTACAATGAGCAGTTCTTC
cdr3_aa: CASRLGARYYNEQFF
d_call: -
v_call: TRBV27
j_call: TRBJ2-1
clone_size: -

cdr3_nt: TGCGCCAGCAGCTTGGTAGGTCTCGCGGGGCCCTTCGGAAACACCATATATTTT
cdr3_aa: CASSLVGLAGPFGNTIYF
d_call: -
v_call: TRBV5-1
j_call: TRBJ1-3
clone_size: few

cdr3_nt: TGTGCCAGCAGCCCATTAGCGGGAGTGGAGACCCAGTACTTC
cdr3_aa: CASSPLAGVETQYF
d_call: TRBD2
v_call: TRBV11-2
j_call: TRBJ2-5
clone_size: few

cdr3_nt: TGTGCCAGTAGTATCGGGACAGCTGACAATCAGCCCCAGCATTTT
cdr3_aa: CASSIGTADNQPQHF
d_call: TRBD1
v_call: TRBV19
j_call: TRBJ1-5
clone_size: -

cdr3_nt: TGTGCCAGCAGTTTAACAGGGGGCTTACCTAACTATGGCTACACCTTC
cdr3_aa: CASSLTGGLPNYGYTF
d_call: TRBD1
v_call: TRBV28
j_call: TRBJ1-2
clone_size: -

cdr3_nt: TGTGCCAGCGGATCGGGACAGGGAATAAAGACCCAGTACTTC
cdr3_aa: CASGSGQGIKTQYF
d_call: TRBD1
v_call: TRBV2
j_call: TRBJ2-5
clone_size: few

cdr3_nt: TGTGCCAGCAGCTTAGTAAAGAGGGCTAGCGGAGGAGAGACCCAGTACTTC
cdr3_aa: CASSLVKRASGGETQYF
d_call: TRBD2
v_call: TRBV11-2
j_call: TRBJ2-5
clone_size: -

cdr3_nt: TGTGCCAGCAGCTTGGCTGGACTAGCGGGCTACACCGGGGAGCTGTTTTTT
cdr3_aa: CASSLAGLAGYTGELFF
d_call: TRBD2
v_call: TRBV5-4
j_call: TRBJ2-2
clone_size: -

cdr3_nt: TGTGCCAGCAGTTTAACCAGGGTGCGTGAAAAACTGTTTTTT
cdr3_aa: CASSLTRVREKLFF
d_call: -
v_call: TRBV28
j_call: TRBJ1-4
clone_size: -

cdr3_nt: TGTGCCAGCAGCCAAGTGGGGGGGGCCCTCCGTGGCAATCAGCCCCAGCATTTT
cdr3_aa: CASSQVGGALRGNQPQHF
d_call: -
v_call: TRBV4-2
j_call: TRBJ1-5
clone_size: -

cdr3_nt: TGTGCCAGTCAACTGAGAACCTCCTACAATGAGCAGTTCTTC
cdr3_aa: CASQLRTSYNEQFF
d_call: -
v_call: TRBV6-5
j_call: TRBJ2-1
clone_size: -

cdr3_nt: TGTGCCAGCAGCCCCGGGGGCGGGAGAGGAGAGACCCAGTACTTC
cdr3_aa: CASSPGGGRGETQYF
d_call: -
v_call: TRBV9
j_call: TRBJ2-5
clone_size: -

cdr3_nt: TGTGCCAGCAAAGGACTAAGTAGCTCCTACGAGCAGTACTTC
cdr3_aa: CASKGLSSSYEQYF
d_call: -
v_call: TRBV11-2
j_call: TRBJ2-7
clone_size: -

cdr3_nt: TGTGCCAGCAGACTCCGACAGGGGGCGCGGTTCGAGACCCAGTACTTC
cdr3_aa: CASRLRQGARFETQYF
d_call: TRBD1
v_call: TRBV7-2
j_call: TRBJ2-5
clone_size: -

cdr3_nt: TGTGCCAGCAGCGCCCAGGGGAGGGTGTCAGCTGAAGCTTTCTTT
cdr3_aa: CASSAQGRVSAEAFF
d_call: -
v_call: TRBV9
j_call: TRBJ1-1
clone_size: once

cdr3_nt: TGTGCCAGCAGCGGACGCCAAAGCGGGAGGGTCACAGATACGCAGTATTTT
cdr3_aa: CASSGRQSGRVTDTQYF
d_call: TRBD2
v_call: TRBV7-8
j_call: TRBJ2-3
clone_size: -

cdr3_nt: TGTGCCACCAGTGAACCCGGACAGGGGCGCACAGATACGCAGTATTTT
cdr3_aa: CATSEPGQGRTDTQYF
d_call: TRBD1
v_call: TRBV24-1
j_call: TRBJ2-3
clone_size: -

cdr3_nt: TGCGCCAGCAGCTCCTTGGGAGAGATAGAGACCCAGTACTTC
cdr3_aa: CASSSLGEIETQYF
d_call: -
v_call: TRBV5-1
j_call: TRBJ2-5
clone_size: -

cdr3_nt: TGCGCCAGCAGCCCTACAGGGGGCACCGGGGAGCTGTTTTTT
cdr3_aa: CASSPTGGTGELFF
d_call: TRBD1
v_call: TRBV5-1
j_call: TRBJ2-2
clone_size: -

cdr3_nt: TGTGCCAGCAGCTCTTCGGTGGGGCGGGAGGTGTACAATGAGCAGTTCTTC
cdr3_aa: CASSSSVGREVYNEQFF
d_call: TRBD2
v_call: TRBV5-8
j_call: TRBJ2-1
clone_size: -

cdr3_nt: TGTGCCACCCGCCTGACAGGACCTTACGAGCAGTACTTC
cdr3_aa: CATRLTGPYEQYF
d_call: -
v_call: TRBV28
j_call: TRBJ2-7
clone_size: -

cdr3_nt: TGTGCCAGCACCTCGAGCCGAACTGAAGCTTTCTTT
cdr3_aa: CASTSSRTEAFF
d_call: -
v_call: TRBV28
j_call: TRBJ1-1
clone_size: few

cdr3_nt: TGCGCCAGCAGCCGGGGACTAGCGGGAGGGCCGATCGTAGATACGCAGTATTTT
cdr3_aa: CASSRGLAGGPIVDTQYF
d_call: TRBD2
v_call: TRBV5-1
j_call: TRBJ2-3
clone_size: -

cdr3_nt: TGTGCCAGTAGTAGGAGGGGCCCCATTCAGCCCCAGCATTTT
cdr3_aa: CASSRRGPIQPQHF
d_call: -
v_call: TRBV19
j_call: TRBJ1-5
clone_size: -

cdr3_nt: TGCGCCAGCAGCTCGCGAGAAGAAGCTTTCTTT
cdr3_aa: CASSSREEAFF
d_call: -
v_call: TRBV5-1
j_call: TRBJ1-1
clone_size: -